What follows are 12 T cell receptor beta chains derived from one specimen sequenced in a study of cytomegalovirus exposure and HLA in healthy donors. Amplification used 60 Vbeta primers and 13 Jbeta primers. Produced via immunoSEQ multiplex PCR; TCRdb's table is partial and in-frame only. The sample carries about 130,000 clones, roughly a sixth recorded once. Sample: PBMCs. The source is a female donor in good health and CMV-seropositive.

This clone occurred a few times. The rearrangement uses TRBV6-5 and TRBJ2-3; TRBD2 might be the D (6 bases). The CDR3 runs 14 residues. The V end was cut by 4 bases, the J end by 4 bases, with 12 bases between. The germline gives CDR1 MNHEY, CDR2 SVGAGI. DNA for the CDR3: TGTGCCAGCAGTTCTCCGGGAGTATCAGATACGCAGTATTTT. Its protein is CASSSPGVSDTQYF.

The rearrangement links TRBV28 to TRBJ1-6; 7 bases are a match to TRBD1. Germline V gene lookup returns CDR1 MDHEN and CDR2 SYDVKM. Trimming took 6 bases from V and 7 from J; bases not matched to a gene: 9. CDR3 length: 15 residues. The CDR3 here is CASRGQFFVNSPLHF. The CDR3 coding sequence is TGTGCCAGCAGGGGACAGTTTTTCGTCAATTCACCCCTCCACTTT.

This clone was counted only a few times. CDR3 protein: CASALRYSNQPQHF. The CDR3 bases are TGTGCCAGTGCACTGCGGTATAGCAATCAGCCCCAGCATTTT. The chain recombines TRBV19 with TRBJ1-5, with D uncertain. The CDR3 covers 14 residues. Deletions cut 8 bases from V and 0 bases from J, with 11 bases between. In germline, CDR1 is LNHDA, CDR2 SQIVND (reference sequence).

This clone has a handful of counts. The CDR3 nucleotides are TGTGCCAGTAGTGCTCAGGGACAGACCTACAATGAGCAGTTCTTC. Protein sequence: CASSAQGQTYNEQFF. The chain links TRBV19 to TRBJ2-1; TRBD1 matches 7 bases. The CDR3 is made up of 15 amino acids. Per germline, CDR1 LNHDA and CDR2 SQIVND (reference sequence). Trimming removed 5 bases from V and 2 bases from J; junction bases left unmatched: 6.

This clone came up a few times. V and J are TRBV7-2 and TRBJ2-7; TRBD1 might be the D (6 bases). This CDR3 has 18 amino acids. Trimming shortened V by 3 bases and J by 2 bases, and 23 bases separated the two germline ends. The germline gives CDR1 SGHTA, CDR2 FQGNSA. CDR3 nucleotide sequence: TGTGCCAGCAGCTTCCGCACAGGTAGTAGAGGGGGAACCTACGAGCAGTACTTC. Translating gives CASSFRTGSRGGTYEQYF.

This clone has just a few counts. This chain joins TRBV29-1 and TRBJ2-2; 8 bases are shared with TRBD1. Unmatched junction bases numbered 11, after V lost 5 bases and J lost 6 bases. The germline V gene encodes CDR1 SQVTM and CDR2 ANQGSEA. This CDR3 has 15 residues. The CDR3 sequence: CSVQRTGNFPGELFF. The CDR3 DNA sequence: TGCAGCGTTCAGCGGACAGGGAACTTCCCCGGGGAGCTGTTTTTT.

This rearrangement joins TRBV5-8 to TRBJ1-5; 8 bases agree with TRBD1. Germline loops: CDR1 SGHTS, CDR2 YDEGEE. Trimming removed 4 bases from V and 5 bases from J; junction bases left unmatched: 2. The CDR3 loop spans 13 amino acids. CDR3 DNA sequence: TGTGCCAGCAGCATGGACAGGGATCAGCCCCAGCATTTT. It codes for CASSMDRDQPQHF.

The chain is built from TRBV5-4 and TRBJ2-3; D not resolved. The CDR3 is 14 residues long. The germline V gene encodes CDR1 SGHNT and CDR2 YYREEE (reference sequence). V was trimmed by 4 bases and J by 1 base, leaving 10 bases between them. The CDR3 here is CASSPSLGTDTQYF. DNA for the CDR3: TGTGCCAGCAGCCCTTCACTGGGCACAGATACGCAGTATTTT.

This clone was detected only a few times. V usage is TRBV9 and J usage is TRBJ2-3; the D gene is possibly TRBD1 (5 bases). Germline V CDR1 and CDR2: SGDLS, YYNGEE. This CDR3 is 13 amino acids long. The germline V and J ends were trimmed by 7 bases and 2 bases, with 11 bases remaining between them. The CDR3 loop reads CASQGDPTDTQYF. The CDR3 DNA follows: TGTGCCAGCCAAGGGGATCCCACAGATACGCAGTATTTT. Full variable domain (rest looked up from reference TRBV9 and TRBJ2-3): DSGVTQTPKHLITATGQRVTLRCSPRSGDLSVYWYQQSLDQGLQFLIQYYNGEERAKGNILERFSAQQFPDLHSELNLSSLELGDSALYFCASQGDPTDTQYFGPGTRLTVL.

The table lists this clone with a few counts. The chain uses TRBV4-2 and TRBJ2-5; the D gene is possibly TRBD2 (7 bases). The CDR3 loop spans 18 amino acids. Germline values: CDR1 LGHNA, CDR2 YNFKEQ. Trimming shortened V by 0 bases and J by 4 bases, and 21 bases separated the two germline ends. This CDR3 is CASSQDPPDGGRRETQYF. The CDR3 DNA follows: TGTGCCAGCAGCCAAGATCCACCGGACGGGGGGCGGCGAGAGACCCAGTACTTC.

This clone came up a few times. V and J are TRBV5-4 and TRBJ1-5, with TRBD1 identical over 7 bases. The ends lost 4 bases at V and 3 bases at J; junction bases unmatched: 10. CDR1 is SGHNT, CDR2 YYREEE, per germline (reference sequence). This CDR3 contains 16 residues. Written as DNA, the CDR3 is TGTGCCAGCAGCCGTACCGGGACAGAGAACAATCAGCCCCAGCATTTT. The encoded protein is CASSRTGTENNQPQHF. The full variable domain, in which reference TRBV5-4 and TRBJ1-5 provide the parts outside the CDR3, is ETGVTQSPTHLIKTRGQQVTLRCSSQSGHNTVSWYQQALGQGPQFIFQYYREEENGRGNFPPRFSGLQFPNYSSELNVNALELDDSALYLCASSRTGTENNQPQHFGDGTRLSIL.

This clone has only a few counts. The chain couples TRBV21-1 to TRBJ1-4; the D call in the table, TRBD1, was not verified against the DNA. TRBV21-1 is a pseudogene locus. The CDR3 loop spans 15 amino acids. The CDR3 DNA sequence: TGTGCCAGCAGCAAAGCTGGACAGGGAGGAGAAAAACTGTTTTTT. Its translation: CASSKAGQGGEKLFF.